The T cell receptor beta chain under discussion was sequenced for a study of OX40 agonist ivuxolimab in advanced cancers. Study-wide findings and caveats: The mean number of expanded clones was higher in CD8+ T cells than in CD4+.

Concerning this clone itself: Its antigen is still unknown.

Trimming took 5 bases from V and 7 from J, leaving 8 bases between them. This CDR3 is 12 amino acids long. CDR1 is MNHEY and CDR2 is SMNVEV in the germline V gene (reference sequence). Sequencing used immunoSEQ multiplex PCR; TCRdb keeps in-frame clones, though not all of them. The table records approximately 49,000 clones, under 90% of them present only once. The source was CD4+ or CD8+ T cells sorted from blood, collected in a trial of the OX40 agonist ivuxolimab. The TCR was taken from an adult with an advanced solid tumor such as melanoma, head and neck, liver or kidney cancer. The chain employs TRBV27 and TRBJ2-2; maybe TRBD1 (6 bases). Here the CDR3 DNA reads TGTGCCAGCAGTCAGGACAGCGGGGAGCTGTTTTTT. Translating gives CASSQDSGELFF.